The 9 T cell receptor beta chains below come from one sample, sequenced in a study of beta chain features in type 1 diabetes. Which antigens these TCRs recognize remains unknown. Study-level points and caveats: Moderately but significantly shorter TCRB CDR3s were found in Type 1 diabetes patients in all four CD4+ subsets.

The entirety of the isolated RNA underwent reverse transcription, so expressed TCRB transcripts were sequenced. Sequencing was performed with immunoSEQ multiplex PCR; in TCRdb, only in-frame clones are kept and a portion is missing. The sample records roughly 230,000 clones, approximately 11% being singletons. Input material: naive CD4+ T cells from blood. The receptors derive from a young man with type 1 diabetes.

V is TRBV19 and J is TRBJ2-1; the D gene is possibly TRBD1 (7 bases). V was cut by 7 bases and J by 0 bases, with 16 bases left in between. The CDR3 has 16 amino acids. Per germline, CDR1 LNHDA and CDR2 SQIVND (reference sequence). This chain's CDR3 is CASTSPGGNSYNEQFF. Written as DNA, the CDR3 is TGTGCCAGTACCTCCCCAGGGGGGAACTCCTACAATGAGCAGTTCTTC.

The V and J genes are TRBV2 and TRBJ1-2, with D hard to call. Germline CDR1 SNHLY, CDR2 FYNNEI. This CDR3 is built from 15 residues. V shed 2 bases and J shed 4 bases, with 14 bases lying between them. Written as DNA, the CDR3 is TGTGCCAGCAGTGAAATGTCACTAGCAGCCTATGGCTACACCTTC. Translating gives CASSEMSLAAYGYTF.

The chain has TRBV7-3 and TRBJ2-5; tentatively, D is TRBD1 (5 bases). Germline V gene lookup returns CDR1 SGHTA and CDR2 FQGTGA. V shed 5 bases and J shed 3 bases, with 10 bases lying between them. This CDR3 is built from 13 residues. CDR3 nucleotide sequence: TGTGCCAGCAGCCCAGGGAAAGAAGAGACCCAGTACTTC. Translating gives CASSPGKEETQYF.

The genes are TRBV6-5 and TRBJ2-1; 8 bases fit TRBD2. The CDR3 loop spans 16 amino acids. V gave up 2 bases and J gave up 12 bases; unmatched junction bases: 15. CDR1 and CDR2 from the germline V gene are MNHEY and SVGAGI. In DNA, the CDR3 is TGTGCCAGCAGTTACGCGAGCGGGGGTGTAAACAAGGGGCAGTTCTTC. Its translation is CASSYASGGVNKGQFF.

The J gene is TRBJ2-3, the V gene TRBV5-6; D perhaps matches TRBD2 (5 bases). Trimming shortened V by 2 bases and J by 4 bases, and 14 bases separated the two germline ends. The CDR3 has 15 amino acids. Germline V lookup: CDR1 SGHDT, CDR2 YYEEEE. The CDR3 region has the DNA TGTGCCAGCAGCTTAAACAGCGGAGGTTCAGATACGCAGTATTTT. Protein sequence: CASSLNSGGSDTQYF.

The chain carries TRBV18 and TRBJ2-2; D is undetermined. Looked up from germline, CDR1 is KGHSH and CDR2 is LQKENI. Trimming took off 3 bases at V and 0 bases at J, with 5 bases between the two ends. The CDR3 runs 14 residues. CDR3 nucleotide sequence: TGTGCCAGCTCACCGAGTGCGAACACCGGGGAGCTGTTTTTT. Its protein is CASSPSANTGELFF.

The table lists this clone with a few counts. The chain recombines TRBV7-9 with TRBJ2-2; D gene ambiguous. With 3 bases removed from V and 3 bases from J, the gap between germline ends came to 8 bases. This CDR3 contains 14 residues. Germline CDR1 reads SEHNR; CDR2 reads FQNEAQ (reference sequence). The CDR3 loop is CASSLARDTGELFF. The DNA of the CDR3 is TGTGCCAGCAGCTTGGCACGGGACACCGGGGAGCTGTTTTTT.

The chain couples TRBV18 to TRBJ1-1; D gene uncertain. V was cut by 4 bases and J by 0 bases, with 6 bases left in between. CDR3 size: 13 residues. Looked up from germline, CDR1 is KGHSH and CDR2 is LQKENI. CDR3 bases: TGTGCCAGCTCACAGGCGGTGAACACTGAAGCTTTCTTT. Its protein product is CASSQAVNTEAFF.

The chain links TRBV11-2 to TRBJ1-6; D uncertain. Trimming pared 1 base from V and 8 bases from J, leaving 9 bases between. Germline CDR1 SGHAT, CDR2 FQNNGV. The CDR3 spans 14 residues. CDR3 loop: CASSLAGIYSPLHF. As DNA, the CDR3 is TGTGCCAGCAGCTTAGCAGGCATTTATTCACCCCTCCACTTT.